The clone carrying this T cell receptor beta chain appeared many times. The data derive from a study of T cells in Graves' hyperthyroidism and ophthalmopathy. The authors obtained PBMCs from about 9.5 ml of fresh peripheral blood. TCR beta CDR3 region amplification was performed from RNA transcripts. Initially, a first-round RT-PCR of the TCR CDR3 employed the HTBI primer set. TCRdb reprocessed the multiplex PCR reads via MiXCR and lists one record per CDR3 protein. The data contain approximately 610,000 distinct CDR3 sequences, roughly 15% of them singletons. With 6 bases removed from V and 5 bases from J, the gap between germline ends came to 13 bases. The CDR3 length is 13 residues.

The clonotype was recovered from a woman aged 40-49 years with Graves' ophthalmopathy. Sequenced: blood. The chain joins TRBV12-3 or TRBV12-4 to TRBJ1-2, with TRBD1 as a possible D gene (6 bases). CDR3 amino acids: CASSSTGRYGYTF. The CDR3 region has the DNA TGTGCCAGCAGCTCCACAGGGAGGTATGGCTACACCTTC.